These 31 T cell receptor beta chains were all obtained from the same sample, sequenced in a study of blood T cell repertoires in COVID-19 (dated by TCRdb to 2018 to 2021). The library was prepared using the immunoSEQ multiplex PCR assay. In its TCRdb copy, this immuneACCESS table keeps in-frame sequences only and misses some clones. Where compared with another copy, unresolved V genes explain less than half of these, and the others have no known cause. Here the sample has tens of thousands of clones; 87% occur a single time. Roughly 5.6% of the sample is in the top ten clones. Sequenced: peripheral blood. Every receptor here comes from a man aged 50-59 years with active COVID-19.

The chain is built from TRBV11-2 and TRBJ2-1; 11 bases align to TRBD2. Unmatched junction bases numbered 7, after V lost 6 bases and J lost 3 bases. The CDR3 is 16 amino acids. Per germline, CDR1 SGHAT and CDR2 FQNNGV. CDR3 amino acids: CASRHSGTSGYNEQFF. In DNA, the CDR3 is TGTGCCAGCAGACACTCCGGGACTAGCGGCTACAATGAGCAGTTCTTC. Full variable domain (rest looked up from reference TRBV11-2 and TRBJ2-1): EAGVAQSPRYKIIEKRQSVAFWCNPISGHATLYWYQQILGQGPKLLIQFQNNGVVDDSQLPKDRFSAERLKGVDSTLKIQPAKLEDSAVYLCASRHSGTSGYNEQFFGPGTRLTVL.

The V gene is TRBV4-2, the J gene TRBJ1-2, with D tentatively TRBD1 (5 bases). The V gene lost 3 bases and the J gene lost 4 bases, with 15 bases spanning the gap. The CDR3 extends over 15 amino acids. Per germline, CDR1 LGHNA and CDR2 YNFKEQ. CDR3: CASSQPAGVSYGYTF. The CDR3 DNA follows: TGTGCCAGCAGCCAGCCAGCGGGGGTTTCCTATGGCTACACCTTC.

The gene calls are TRBV6-5 and TRBJ1-5, with a possible D match to TRBD1 (5 bases). V gave up 6 bases and J gave up 6 bases, with 12 bases separating them. CDR3 length: 13 residues. Per germline, CDR1 MNHEY and CDR2 SVGAGI. CDR3 in DNA: TGTGCCAGCAGGGATGACAGCTTTCAGCCCCAGCATTTT. It encodes CASRDDSFQPQHF.

The gene calls are TRBV27 and TRBJ2-3; D might be TRBD2 (7 bases). This CDR3 is built from 14 residues. The V and J ends lost 10 bases and 4 bases respectively, with 18 bases between them. Germline V gives CDR1 MNHEY, CDR2 SMNVEV (reference sequence). The CDR3 bases are TGTGCCACCCAGGTGGGGGGGCTCGCAGATACGCAGTATTTT. Translating gives CATQVGGLADTQYF.

This clone has only one observation. The V call is TRBV6-1, the J call TRBJ1-3, with D maybe TRBD1 (5 bases). Germline lookup yields CDR1 MNHNS and CDR2 SASEGT. Trimming took off 3 bases at V and 1 base at J, with 7 bases between the two ends. The CDR3 consists of 14 residues. CDR3: CASSEGGSGNTIYF. DNA of the CDR3: TGTGCCAGCAGTGAGGGGGGATCTGGAAACACCATATATTTT.

The chain combines TRBV7-2 with TRBJ1-6; possibly TRBD1 for D (6 bases). V was pared by 5 bases and J by 10 bases, with 18 bases between. The germline CDR1 and CDR2 sequences are SGHTA and FQGNSA. This CDR3 has 15 residues. This CDR3 is CASSPFSGAVSPLHF. The CDR3 region has the DNA TGTGCCAGCAGCCCCTTCTCAGGGGCCGTCTCACCCCTCCACTTT.

This clone was seen more than once but under ten times. V usage is TRBV3-1 (or the pseudogene TRBV3-2) and J usage is TRBJ1-1, with 8 bases aligning to TRBD1. The CDR3 contains 14 residues. V was clipped by 4 bases and J by 1 base; unmatched bases: 2. Germline lookup yields CDR1 LGHDT and CDR2 YNNKEL (reference sequence). This chain's CDR3 is CASSPGGGNTEAFF. Written as DNA, the CDR3 is TGTGCCAGCAGCCCAGGGGGCGGGAACACTGAAGCTTTCTTT.

The rearrangement links TRBV19 to TRBJ2-7, with 15 bases fitting TRBD2. CDR3 length: 15 residues. Germline V gene lookup returns CDR1 LNHDA and CDR2 SQIVND (reference sequence). The V gene end was trimmed by 6 bases and the J gene end by 3 bases; junction bases not matched to a gene: 3. The CDR3 coding sequence is TGTGCCAGTAGCGGACTAGCGGGAGGGTACTACGAGCAGTACTTC. Translation: CASSGLAGGYYEQYF.

V gene TRBV24-1 combines with J gene TRBJ1-3; 7 nucleotides match TRBD1. Germline CDR1 reads KGHDR; CDR2 reads SFDVKD. CDR3 length: 13 residues. V shed 7 bases, J shed 4 bases, and the junction held 3 bases outside the gene matches. Here the CDR3 DNA reads TGTGCCACCAGCGAGACAGGGGGAAACACCATATATTTT. This codes for CATSETGGNTIYF.

J is TRBJ2-1 and V is TRBV4-2, with 11 bases identical to TRBD2. The CDR3 runs 17 residues. With 1 base clipped from V and 4 bases from J, the junction kept 6 bases outside the gene matches. CDR1 LGHNA and CDR2 YNFKEQ come from the germline V gene. The CDR3 nucleotides are TGTGCCAGCAGCCAAGTGACTCTAGCGGGGGGATACAATGAGCAGTTCTTC. Its protein is CASSQVTLAGGYNEQFF.

As for this clone: An end of the junction differs from the germline gene, which may be a read error. The gene calls are TRBV12-3 or TRBV12-4 and TRBJ1-3, with 9 bases lining up with TRBD1. The CDR3 length is 11 residues. In DNA, the CDR3 is TGTGCCAGCAGCATTGGGACAGGGAAGATTTTT. It is translated as CASSIGTGKIF.

This clone came up a few times. V usage is TRBV6-2 or TRBV6-3 and J usage is TRBJ2-7; 7 positions agree with TRBD1. The CDR3 loop spans 15 amino acids. CDR1 MNHEY and CDR2 SVGEGT come from the germline V gene. Unmatched junction bases numbered 5, after V lost 2 bases and J lost 1 base. The CDR3 reads CASSYRDSGSYEQYF. Written as DNA, the CDR3 is TGTGCCAGCAGTTACCGGGACAGCGGTTCCTACGAGCAGTACTTC.

The chain is built from TRBV5-1 and TRBJ2-5; D call uncertain. This CDR3 contains 11 residues. Trimming took off 4 bases at V and 7 bases at J, with 8 bases between the two ends. Germline V lookup: CDR1 SGHRS, CDR2 YFSETQ. In DNA form, the CDR3 reads TGCGCCAGCAGCCTGCCGGGGACCCAGTACTTC. This gives the protein CASSLPGTQYF.

This chain uses TRBV21-1 with TRBJ2-7; the table's D call TRBD2 went unverified against the DNA. TRBV21-1 represents a pseudogene. This CDR3 is built from 17 residues. The CDR3 DNA sequence: TGTGCCAGCAGCAAAAGCCCCCTAGCGGGATACTCCTACGAGCAGTACTTC. This encodes CASSKSPLAGYSYEQYF.

The chain has TRBV12-3 or TRBV12-4 and TRBJ2-1; D gene ambiguous. V lost 7 bases and J 3 bases, leaving 4 bases between the germline ends. The CDR3 covers 11 residues. CDR3: CASTIYNEQFF. As DNA, the CDR3 is TGTGCCAGCACCATCTACAATGAGCAGTTCTTC.

The gene calls are TRBV3-1 (or the pseudogene TRBV3-2) and TRBJ2-7, with D possibly TRBD2 on 5 matching bases. CDR3 length: 17 residues. With 1 base removed from V and 0 bases from J, the gap between germline ends came to 16 bases. Germline V lookup: CDR1 LGHDT, CDR2 YNNKEL (reference sequence). Here the CDR3 reads CASSQAPERRSSYEQYF. The CDR3 nucleotides read TGTGCCAGCAGCCAAGCCCCTGAGCGGAGAAGCTCCTACGAGCAGTACTTC.

V gene TRBV6-1 combines with J gene TRBJ2-1; 8 bases line up with TRBD2. Germline loops: CDR1 MNHNS, CDR2 SASEGT. Trimming removed 0 bases from V and 6 bases from J; junction bases left unmatched: 10. The CDR3 loop spans 17 amino acids. The CDR3: CASSEAEWREVLNEQFF. In nucleotides, the CDR3 is TGTGCCAGCAGTGAAGCGGAGTGGCGGGAGGTTCTCAATGAGCAGTTCTTC.

The J gene is TRBJ1-1, the V gene TRBV10-3; possibly TRBD1 for D (6 bases). The V end lost 10 bases, the J end lost 3 bases, and 15 bases lay between the germline ends. The V gene's germline CDR1 is ENHRY and CDR2 SYGVKD. The CDR3 loop spans 13 amino acids. CDR3 sequence: CATRDKGDTEAFF. The CDR3 DNA is TGTGCCACTCGGGACAAAGGTGACACTGAAGCTTTCTTT.

V usage is TRBV6-5 and J usage is TRBJ2-7, with D possibly matching TRBD2 (5 bases). This CDR3 comprises 13 residues. CDR1 and CDR2 from the germline V gene are MNHEY and SVGAGI. Trimming left V 0 bases short and J 5 bases short, with 8 bases between. This CDR3 reads CASSYSHGDEQYF. The CDR3 nucleotides read TGTGCCAGCAGTTACTCCCACGGGGACGAGCAGTACTTC.

A single count supports this clone. The chain is built from TRBV3-1 (or the pseudogene TRBV3-2) and TRBJ2-2; no reliable D call. The V gene lost 2 bases and the J gene lost 0 bases, with 10 bases spanning the gap. Looked up from germline, CDR1 is LGHDT and CDR2 is YNNKEL (reference sequence). The length of the CDR3 is 16 residues. CDR3 amino acids: CASSQITYANTGELFF. In DNA, the CDR3 is TGTGCCAGCAGCCAAATCACATACGCGAACACCGGGGAGCTGTTTTTT.

The V call is TRBV19, the J call TRBJ2-1; D possibly corresponds to TRBD2 (6 bases). The ends were cut back, 5 bases at V and 9 bases at J, with 20 bases in the middle. In germline, CDR1 is LNHDA, CDR2 SQIVND (reference sequence). The CDR3 spans 15 residues. DNA for the CDR3: TGTGCCAGTAGTCTCCGGGACTTTACCCGGGCTGAGCAGTTCTTC. Residues: CASSLRDFTRAEQFF.

The rearrangement uses TRBV18 and TRBJ2-7, with D perhaps matching TRBD2 (5 bases). There are 14 residues in the CDR3. Germline V gives CDR1 KGHSH, CDR2 LQKENI. The V gene lost 2 bases and the J gene lost 4 bases, with 12 bases spanning the gap. CDR3 nucleotides: TGTGCCAGCTCACCATCCCGGGGATCTTACGAGCAGTACTTC. Residues: CASSPSRGSYEQYF.

This chain links TRBV7-3 with TRBJ2-2; the match to TRBD1 covers 11 bases. The trim removed 5 bases at V and 4 bases at J, leaving 9 bases unmatched. This CDR3 is built from 17 residues. Per germline, CDR1 SGHTA and CDR2 FQGTGA. CDR3 DNA sequence: TGTGCCAGCAGCCCTGACGGGGGGACAGGGGGCACCGGGGAGCTGTTTTTT. This gives the protein CASSPDGGTGGTGELFF.

The gene calls are TRBV7-2 and TRBJ2-3; a weak D match, TRBD2 (6 bases). Trimming took 4 bases from V and 3 from J, leaving 8 bases between them. Germline assignment: CDR1 SGHTA and CDR2 FQGNSA. The CDR3 runs to 13 residues. DNA of the CDR3: TGTGCCAGCAGCTCCGGGACTACAGATACGCAGTATTTT. Protein sequence: CASSSGTTDTQYF. Variable domain in full (rest from reference TRBV7-2 and TRBJ2-3): GAGVSQSPSNKVTEKGKDVELRCDPISGHTALYWYRQSLGQGLEFLIYFQGNSAPDKSGLPSDRFSAERTGGSVSTLTIQRTQQEDSAVYLCASSSGTTDTQYFGPGTRLTVL.

The genes are TRBV11-3 and TRBJ1-3; tentatively, D is TRBD1 (5 bases). Germline V gives CDR1 SGHNT, CDR2 YENEEA. CDR3 length: 15 residues. V dropped 6 bases and J dropped 2 bases, with 14 bases sitting between them. CDR3 protein: CASSPLGRAGNTIYF. The CDR3 DNA sequence: TGTGCCAGCAGTCCTCTTGGCAGGGCTGGAAACACCATATATTTT.

This clone was seen a single time. The gene calls are TRBV20-1 and TRBJ1-5; D is unclear. The CDR3 is made up of 11 amino acids. The germline V gene encodes CDR1 DFQATT and CDR2 SNEGSKA (reference sequence). Trimming removed 6 bases at V and 6 bases at J, with 9 bases between. In nucleotides, the CDR3 is TGCAGTGCCTCGAGAGGTCAGCCCCAGCATTTT. It codes for CSASRGQPQHF.

The gene calls are TRBV7-8 and TRBJ2-7; TRBD2 is a possible D gene (5 bases). The V gene's germline CDR1 is SGHVS and CDR2 FQNEAQ. Between the trimmed V and J ends, which lost 1 base and 5 bases, there was a span of 9 bases. The CDR3 loop spans 13 amino acids. CDR3 bases: TGTGCCAGCAGCTTAGTTGCCGGGAACGAGCAGTACTTC. This translates into CASSLVAGNEQYF.

This sequence joins TRBV7-2 and TRBJ2-1, with 14 bases that match TRBD2. Germline assignment: CDR1 SGHTA and CDR2 FQGNSA. V dropped 4 bases and J dropped 2; count of bases not matched to a gene: 10. This CDR3 is 19 amino acids long. CDR3 nucleotide sequence: TGTGCCAGCAGCTCCGGACTAGCGGGAGGACGCGATACCTACAATGAGCAGTTCTTC. Its protein is CASSSGLAGGRDTYNEQFF.

This clone is a singleton in its sample. This chain connects TRBV19 to TRBJ1-5, with a tentative D call TRBD1 (5 bases). The CDR3 runs to 14 residues. Germline CDR1 LNHDA, CDR2 SQIVND (reference sequence). Trimming pared 0 bases from V and 8 bases from J, leaving 11 bases between. The CDR3: CASSIEGGGKPQHF. For the CDR3, the DNA is TGTGCCAGTAGTATAGAGGGGGGAGGGAAGCCCCAGCATTTT.

V and J are TRBV12-1 and TRBJ2-7; the table's D gene call, TRBD1, was not cross checked with the DNA. TRBV12-1 is shown as a pseudogene. This CDR3 has 15 amino acids. As DNA, the CDR3 is TGTGCCAGCAGCTTCATGGGACAGGGGGCTGGCGAGCAGTACTTC. Amino acids: CASSFMGQGAGEQYF.

This rearrangement joins TRBV3-1 (or the pseudogene TRBV3-2) to TRBJ2-2; 10 bases are a match to TRBD2. V lost 3 bases, J lost 6 bases, and 7 bases stayed unmatched. The CDR3 covers 16 residues. Per the germline V gene, CDR1 is LGHDT and CDR2 is YNNKEL (reference sequence). The CDR3 nucleotides read TGTGCCAGCAGCCAGGGACTAGCGACATCTCCCGGGGAGCTGTTTTTT. Protein product: CASSQGLATSPGELFF.